What follows is one T cell receptor beta chain and its context. These data are taken from a study of blood T cell repertoires in COVID-19. This CDR3 comprises 15 residues. With V trimmed by 6 bases and J by 3 bases, 11 bases remained unmatched. Germline CDR1 and CDR2: SGHKS and YYEKEE (reference sequence). Using immunoSEQ multiplex PCR, the repertoire was profiled, and TCRdb retains in-frame clones only, with some absent. The sample lists under 350,000 clones, approximately 88% seen once, with 1.5% to 2% in the top ten. Cohort placement rested on clinical history that participants reported themselves. In Cohort 3, a recovered donor had either two negative PCRs, clearance, or symptom resolution.

The chain combines TRBV5-5 with TRBJ1-2; 7 bases line up with TRBD1. This clonotype originated in a woman aged 40 to 55 who had recovered from COVID-19. Sequenced sample: PBMCs or T cells enriched from blood (not recorded which). This CDR3 is CASTGSTGIYYGYTF. The CDR3 nucleotides are TGTGCCAGCACCGGTTCGACAGGGATATACTATGGCTACACCTTC.